These 26 T cell receptor beta chains were all obtained from the same sample, sequenced in a study of blood T cell repertoires in COVID-19. Sequenced by immunoSEQ multiplex PCR; TCRdb stores in-frame clones only, minus some. The sample has about 170,000 clones, approximately 79% seen once. The sequenced sample was peripheral blood. These receptors originate from a woman between 40 and 50 years old with COVID-19, enrolled during active disease.

The gene calls are TRBV6-5 and TRBJ2-1, with 11 bases lining up with TRBD2. The CDR3 has 15 amino acids. V was clipped by 8 bases and J by 9 bases; unmatched bases: 12. CDR1 and CDR2 (germline): MNHEY, SVGAGI. In DNA form, the CDR3 reads TGTGCCAGCGCAACCCCGGGACTAGCGGCCAGTGAGCAGTTCTTC. Its protein is CASATPGLAASEQFF.

This CDR3 reads CASSLSPTGGFSPLHF. Here the CDR3 DNA reads TGTGCCAGCAGTTTGAGCCCGACAGGGGGGTTTTCACCCCTCCACTTT. The rearrangement uses TRBV6-5 and TRBJ1-6; TRBD1 aligns across 9 bases. This CDR3 region has 16 residues. After removal of 4 bases from V and 9 bases from J, the junction contained 10 bases not matched to a gene. Per germline, CDR1 MNHEY and CDR2 SVGAGI.

The chain is built from TRBV6-5 and TRBJ2-7; 10 bases map to TRBD1. Germline V lookup: CDR1 MNHEY, CDR2 SVGAGI. The CDR3 consists of 15 residues. The V gene end was trimmed by 4 bases and the J gene end by 7 bases; junction bases not matched to a gene: 10. CDR3 in amino acids: CASSSPSGQGLEQYF. The CDR3 coding sequence is TGTGCCAGCAGTTCTCCTTCGGGACAGGGGTTAGAGCAGTACTTC.

This CDR3 is CASSEVSLRGYGYTF. The CDR3 DNA reads TGTGCCAGCAGTGAAGTCTCCTTAAGGGGATATGGCTACACCTTC. This rearrangement joins TRBV2 to TRBJ1-2, with D tentatively TRBD1 (5 bases). In germline, CDR1 is SNHLY, CDR2 FYNNEI. Trimming took 1 base from V and 5 from J, leaving 14 bases between them. This CDR3 contains 15 residues.

The chain joins TRBV6-4 to TRBJ1-1; D may be TRBD1 (6 bases). V shed 2 bases and J shed 10 bases, with 11 bases lying between them. CDR3 size: 12 residues. Germline V gene lookup returns CDR1 MRHNA and CDR2 SNTAGT. CDR3 in amino acids: CASSDGRGRAFF. The CDR3 nucleotides are TGTGCCAGCAGTGACGGGAGGGGGAGAGCTTTCTTT.

CDR3 region: CASSPKGGFGYNEQFF. The DNA of the CDR3 is TGTGCCAGCAGCCCGAAAGGGGGCTTTGGTTACAATGAGCAGTTCTTC. The rearrangement links TRBV7-9 to TRBJ2-1, with 7 bases matching TRBD1. V shed 5 bases and J 4 bases; nucleotides not matched to a gene: 11. CDR3 length: 16 residues. CDR1 and CDR2 from the germline V gene are SEHNR and FQNEAQ (reference sequence). The variable domain in full, completed from reference TRBV7-9 and TRBJ2-1, reads DTGVSQNPRHKITKRGQNVTFRCDPISEHNRLYWYRQTLGQGPEFLTYFQNEAQLEKSRLLSDRFSAERPKGSFSTLEIQRTEQGDSAMYLCASSPKGGFGYNEQFFGPGTRLTVL.

This clone was found once. The chain uses TRBV30 and TRBJ2-7, with 8 bases identical to TRBD2. The ends lost 1 base at V and 1 base at J; junction bases unmatched: 0. CDR1 and CDR2 (germline): GTSNPN, SVGIG (reference sequence). The CDR3 contains 13 residues. CDR3 residues: CAWSAGGSYEQYF. The CDR3 coding sequence is TGTGCCTGGAGTGCGGGGGGGTCCTACGAGCAGTACTTC.

For this clone: This may stem from a read error, because a much larger clone lies one nucleotide away. The rearrangement links TRBV20-1 to TRBJ1-2, with unresolved D. This CDR3 has 11 amino acids. The germline V gene has CDR1 DFQATT and CDR2 SNEGSKA (reference sequence). V was cut by 4 bases and J by 10 bases, with 13 bases left in between. The CDR3 nucleotides are TGCAGTGCTACCAGAGGAAATGACTACACCTTC. Encoded protein: CSATRGNDYTF.

This chain links TRBV7-2 with TRBJ1-1; 7 bases map to TRBD1. After removal of 8 bases from V and 0 bases from J, the junction contained 3 bases not matched to a gene. CDR3 length equals 13 residues. Germline values: CDR1 SGHTA, CDR2 FQGNSA. CDR3 nucleotide sequence: TGTGCCAGCGGACAGGTCGTGAACACTGAAGCTTTCTTT. This codes for CASGQVVNTEAFF.

The V call is TRBV28, the J call TRBJ2-1, with 9 nucleotides matching TRBD1. Unmatched junction bases numbered 5, after V lost 5 bases and J lost 3 bases. In germline, CDR1 is MDHEN, CDR2 SYDVKM. CDR3 length: 15 amino acids. The CDR3 coding sequence is TGTGCCAGCAGTGGACAGGGGAGTAACTACAATGAGCAGTTCTTC. It codes for CASSGQGSNYNEQFF.

The V call is TRBV24-1, the J call TRBJ2-1; 9 bases are shared with TRBD2. With 2 bases clipped from V and 5 bases from J, the junction kept 21 bases outside the gene matches. Germline loops: CDR1 KGHDR, CDR2 SFDVKD. The CDR3 totals 21 residues. This CDR3 reads CATSDSRRGLAGSRFHNEQFF. CDR3 DNA: TGTGCCACCAGTGATTCGCGCCGAGGGCTAGCGGGATCTCGATTCCACAATGAGCAGTTCTTC.

Concerning this clone: The sample contains more than one DNA sequence encoding this CDR3. V is TRBV19 and J is TRBJ2-1, with 7 bases fitting TRBD2. Per the germline V gene, CDR1 is LNHDA and CDR2 is SQIVND (reference sequence). The CDR3 has 14 amino acids. V lost 4 bases and J lost 4; bases outside the gene matches: 4. The DNA of the CDR3 is TGTGCCAGTAGTACGGCTAGCGGATACAATGAGCAGTTCTTC. Encoded protein: CASSTASGYNEQFF.

The V and J genes are TRBV5-5 and TRBJ2-1, with D possibly being TRBD2 (5 bases). With 1 base removed from V and 0 bases from J, the gap between germline ends came to 11 bases. Germline V gene sequence: CDR1 SGHKS, CDR2 YYEKEE (reference sequence). This CDR3 is 16 amino acids long. CDR3 in amino acids: CASSLSAGSSYNEQFF. CDR3 DNA: TGTGCCAGCAGCTTGTCTGCTGGGAGCTCCTACAATGAGCAGTTCTTC.

V usage is TRBV2 and J usage is TRBJ1-5, with unresolved D. Deletions cut 2 bases from V and 8 bases from J, with 7 bases between. The V gene's germline CDR1 is SNHLY and CDR2 FYNNEI. The CDR3 sequence is 12 residues long. CDR3 in DNA: TGTGCCAGCAGTGAATGGCCCAAGCCCCAGCATTTT. Encoded protein: CASSEWPKPQHF.

The V gene is TRBV10-3, the J gene TRBJ2-5; D assignment may be TRBD1 or TRBD2 (7 bases each). CDR3 length equals 14 residues. The V end was cut by 10 bases, the J end by 0 bases, with 15 bases between. CDR1 and CDR2 from the germline V gene are ENHRY and SYGVKD. DNA for the CDR3: TGTGCCACCAGGGGGGGTCAGTACCAAGAGACCCAGTACTTC. It is translated as CATRGGQYQETQYF.

This sequence joins TRBV30 and TRBJ1-2; TRBD1 is a possible D gene (6 bases). Per germline, CDR1 GTSNPN and CDR2 SVGIG (reference sequence). Trimming removed 0 bases at V and 8 bases at J, with 13 bases between. CDR3 length equals 13 residues. CDR3 region: CAWSVGQGSGYTF. CDR3 bases: TGTGCCTGGAGTGTGGGCCAGGGGAGCGGCTACACCTTC.

The sample holds one count of this clone. The CDR3 DNA follows: TGTGCCAGCAGCGTCAGGGGCCGCCTGGGTGAGCCCCAGCATTTT. Protein sequence: CASSVRGRLGEPQHF. The V call is TRBV28, the J call TRBJ1-5; tentative D call: TRBD1 (6 bases). The length of the CDR3 is 15 residues. Germline V lookup: CDR1 MDHEN, CDR2 SYDVKM. Trimming took 6 bases from V and 8 from J, leaving 20 bases between them.

The rearrangement links TRBV21-1 to TRBJ2-5; the table's D gene call, TRBD1, was not cross checked with the DNA. TRBV21-1 is a pseudogene locus. CDR3 length: 14 residues. The CDR3: CASSLRDREETQYF. As DNA, the CDR3 is TGTGCCAGCAGCCTGCGGGACAGGGAAGAGACCCAGTACTTC.

The V call is TRBV24-1, the J call TRBJ2-2; D gene uncertain. The CDR3 consists of 13 residues. CDR1 is KGHDR, CDR2 SFDVKD, per germline. V was pared by 9 bases and J by 3 bases, with 10 bases between. CDR3 DNA: TGTGCCACCGGCGGCATGGACACCGGGGAGCTGTTTTTT. Its translation is CATGGMDTGELFF.

This clone was detected once. The chain has TRBV28 and TRBJ1-5; TRBD1 is a possible D gene (6 bases). The CDR3 covers 15 residues. Germline V gene data show CDR1 as MDHEN and CDR2 as SYDVKM. The ends were cut back, 2 bases at V and 2 bases at J, with 10 bases in the middle. The CDR3 region has the DNA TGTGCCAGCAGTTTAGGGGGGGCAGGCAATCAGCCCCAGCATTTT. Its translation is CASSLGGAGNQPQHF.

This clone came up a few times. V gene TRBV6-5 combines with J gene TRBJ1-1; perhaps TRBD1 as D (5 bases). This CDR3 has 12 amino acids. The germline V gene encodes CDR1 MNHEY and CDR2 SVGAGI. V was cut by 4 bases and J by 5 bases, with 8 bases left in between. The CDR3 DNA is TGTGCCAGCAGTTCCAGGGTTACTGAAGCTTTCTTT. This translates into CASSSRVTEAFF.

The chain is built from TRBV4-2 and TRBJ1-6; D gene ambiguous. CDR3 size: 15 residues. V was trimmed by 1 base and J by 5 bases, leaving 9 bases between them. Germline loops: CDR1 LGHNA, CDR2 YNFKEQ. The CDR3 region has the DNA TGTGCCAGCAGCCAAGGAGGAACTCATAATTCACCCCTCCACTTT. This codes for CASSQGGTHNSPLHF.

The chain links TRBV7-6 to TRBJ2-3; 13 nucleotides line up with TRBD2. This CDR3 region has 16 residues. The V gene's germline CDR1 is SGHVS and CDR2 FNYEAQ. V was clipped by 3 bases and J by 4 bases; unmatched bases: 4. Written as DNA, the CDR3 is TGTGCCAGCAGCTTGGGGACTAGCGGGACCCCAGATACGCAGTATTTT. As protein: CASSLGTSGTPDTQYF. The complete variable domain, with remaining parts taken from reference TRBV7-6 and TRBJ2-3, reads GAGVSQSPRYKVTKRGQDVALRCDPISGHVSLYWYRQALGQGPEFLTYFNYEAQQDKSGLPNDRFSAERPEGSISTLTIQRTEQRDSAMYRCASSLGTSGTPDTQYFGPGTRLTVL.

This chain connects TRBV12-2 to TRBJ2-7; the D call in the table, TRBD1, was not verified against the DNA. TRBV12-2 is a pseudogene. This CDR3 has 15 residues. CDR3 residues: CASRRPWAVNYEQYV. The CDR3 coding sequence is TGTGCAAGTCGCCGCCCTTGGGCAGTGAATTACGAGCAGTACGTC.

The J gene is TRBJ2-1, the V gene TRBV2; a weak D match, TRBD2 (5 bases). V was shortened by 6 bases and J by 0 bases, with 12 bases between the two germline ends. The CDR3 spans 15 residues. CDR1 is SNHLY and CDR2 is FYNNEI in the germline V gene. The CDR3 is CASRPTMSSYNEQFF. The CDR3 DNA reads as TGTGCCAGCAGACCGACTATGAGCTCCTACAATGAGCAGTTCTTC.

This chain uses TRBV9 with TRBJ2-2, with TRBD1 matching over 8 bases. Per germline, CDR1 SGDLS and CDR2 YYNGEE. V lost 6 bases, J lost 1 base, and 5 bases stayed unmatched. There are 15 residues in the CDR3. DNA of the CDR3: TGTGCCAGCAAAGAGACAGGGGTGAACACCGGGGAGCTGTTTTTT. This translates into CASKETGVNTGELFF.